Listed below are T cell receptor beta chains from one sample, sequenced in a study of regulatory T cells in long-lasting Graves disease. TCRdb used MiXCR to reprocess the multiplex PCR reads, holding one entry per CDR3 protein. This sample has approximately 300,000 distinct CDR3 sequences, with more than 15% found just once. Here the sequenced sample was peripheral blood mononuclear cells (PBMCs), taken at new diagnosis, from a patient treated with antithyroid drugs. The receptors were gathered from a female donor with Graves disease. CDR3s include the opening cysteine and the closing phenylalanine or tryptophan. Fields, in order: CDR3 DNA, CDR3 protein, clone size, J gene, D gene, V gene. A D gene is named only where the DNA matches it firmly. Clone size appears in some rows only: once, few, many, or a class for an expanded clone.

TGCGCCAGCAGCTTGCGGCTGTTTCAAGAGACCCAGTACTTC CASSLRLFQETQYF - TRBJ2-5 - TRBV5-1
TGTGCCAGCAATAAGATTGACGGACGCCTGAACACTGAAGCTTTCTTT CASNKIDGRLNTEAFF many TRBJ1-1 - TRBV2
TGTGCCAGCAGTGACCCCAGCATTCTCACAGATACGCAGTATTTT CASSDPSILTDTQYF many TRBJ2-3 - TRBV3-1
TGTGCCAGTAGTATCTCCGGGACTACAAAAGAGACCCAGTACTTC CASSISGTTKETQYF few TRBJ2-5 TRBD2 TRBV19
TGTGCCAGCAGCTCCGACGGGACAGCCAGCTCCTACGAGCAGTACTTC CASSSDGTASSYEQYF many TRBJ2-7 TRBD1 TRBV13
TGTGCCAGCAGCCGCCGGACTACCGGTACGCAGTATTTT CASSRRTTGTQYF many TRBJ2-3 - TRBV12-3/TRBV12-4
TGTGCCAGCAGTAACCTCGCAGGGGCGGGGGAAAAACTGTTTTTT CASSNLAGAGEKLFF - TRBJ1-4 - TRBV27
TGTGCCAGCAGCGTAGGAGGGAGGGGACCTTCCTACGAGCAGTACTTC CASSVGGRGPSYEQYF - TRBJ2-7 TRBD2 TRBV9
TGTGCCAGCAGTGAGCTCCTAGCGGGAGGGGTCCCAGATACGCAGTATTTT CASSELLAGGVPDTQYF - TRBJ2-3 TRBD2 TRBV6-1
TGTGCCAGCAGTTACAGTCATGGCTACACCTTC CASSYSHGYTF few TRBJ1-2 - TRBV6-2/TRBV6-3
TGTGCCAGCTCACGAACATGGGTCCCGGAGGCAAATGGCTACACCTTC CASSRTWVPEANGYTF few TRBJ1-2 - TRBV18
TGTGCCAGCAGCGTAGGACCAGATGGCGGGGAGCTGTTTTTT CASSVGPDGGELFF few TRBJ2-2 - TRBV9
TGTGCCAGCAGTTTTACGTTTGGTTACGAGCAGTACTTC CASSFTFGYEQYF many TRBJ2-7 - TRBV27
TGTGCCAGCAGCCCACGGGAGGGCGGCACTGAAGCTTTCTTT CASSPREGGTEAFF - TRBJ1-1 - TRBV12-3/TRBV12-4
TGTGCCAGCTCACCGGCCTACCAAGAGACCCAGTACTTC CASSPAYQETQYF many TRBJ2-5 - TRBV18
TGTGCCAGCAGTCCCGTCCCCGGGACTAGCGGGAGGGAGACCCAGTACTTC CASSPVPGTSGRETQYF - TRBJ2-5 TRBD2 TRBV7-9
TGTGCCAGCAATGAGGGATCCCAAGAGACCCAGTACTTC CASNEGSQETQYF many TRBJ2-5 - TRBV2
TGCAGTGCTAGGGAAAGCCCGAACACCGGGGAGCTGTTTTTT CSARESPNTGELFF - TRBJ2-2 - TRBV20-1
TGCGCCAGCAGCTTGGGGACTGCGGGCACCGGGGAGCTGTTTTTT CASSLGTAGTGELFF many TRBJ2-2 - TRBV5-1
TGTGCCAGCAGCTTGGCGGCGGGATGGGAGCTGTTTTTT CASSLAAGWELFF once TRBJ2-2 - TRBV11-2
TGTGCCAGCAGCCAAGATGCCCTGGGGTCCCAGTACTTC CASSQDALGSQYF many TRBJ2-5 - TRBV3-1
TGTGCCAGCAGTAACAGGGGTGAGGATTCACCCCTCCACTTT CASSNRGEDSPLHF - TRBJ1-6 TRBD1 TRBV2
TGCAGTGCTGTGGGAAGCACCGATCAGCCCCAGCATTTT CSAVGSTDQPQHF many TRBJ1-5 - TRBV20-1
TGTGCCAGCAGCCCGACAAACTACGAGCAGTACTTC CASSPTNYEQYF - TRBJ2-7 - TRBV7-2
TGTGCCAGCAGCTTACCCAGGAGGAGTGCCCAGTACTTC CASSLPRRSAQYF few TRBJ2-5 - TRBV7-9
TGTGCCAGCAGTCCAGGGGGCGGGAGAGTCTACGAGCAGTACTTC CASSPGGGRVYEQYF many TRBJ2-7 - TRBV28
TGTGCCAGCAGCCTCAAGGGGGCAAGGAACAATGAGCAGTTCTTC CASSLKGARNNEQFF many TRBJ2-1 TRBD1 TRBV3-1
TGCAGCGTTGATGTTACAGATACGCAGTATTTT CSVDVTDTQYF few TRBJ2-3 - TRBV29-1
TGTGCCAGCAGCGTAGGCGACCCAGGAAACACCATATATTTT CASSVGDPGNTIYF - TRBJ1-3 - TRBV9
TGTGCCAGCAGTTTCCGAAGGGGGTACGAGCAGTACTTC CASSFRRGYEQYF many TRBJ2-7 - TRBV27
TGTGCCAGTAACGCAAGGGCAGGGAGCTCAGATACGCAGTATTTT CASNARAGSSDTQYF many TRBJ2-3 - TRBV19
TGCGCCAGCAGCTTTCTTCCAGATACGCAGTATTTT CASSFLPDTQYF few TRBJ2-3 - TRBV5-1
TGTGCCAGCAGTTACTCAGGGCAGCGGGGAGACAAATACGAGCAGTACTTC CASSYSGQRGDKYEQYF - TRBJ2-7 TRBD2 TRBV6-2/TRBV6-3
TGTGCCTGGGGTGTAGGGGAAAATCAGCCCCAGCATTTT CAWGVGENQPQHF - TRBJ1-5 - TRBV30
TGTGCCAGCAGCCCCCTTTTAGCGGAGATGGGAAATGAGCAGTTCTTC CASSPLLAEMGNEQFF many TRBJ2-1 - TRBV11-2
TGCAGTGCTCCCCAAGCCCTTGGAAACACCATATATTTT CSAPQALGNTIYF - TRBJ1-3 - TRBV20-1
TGCAGCGTTGTTCCAGATTTAGCCAAAAACATTCAGTACTTC CSVVPDLAKNIQYF - TRBJ2-4 - TRBV29-1
TGTGCCAGCAGCTTAGTTGTGAACCAAGAGACCCAGTACTTC CASSLVVNQETQYF - TRBJ2-5 - TRBV7-2
TGTGCCAGCTCACCGCGGGAAACAGGGGAAAAACTGTTTTTT CASSPRETGEKLFF - TRBJ1-4 - TRBV18
TGTGCCAGCAGTTCCTCCCGGGACAGCCCTTACGAGCAGTACTTC CASSSSRDSPYEQYF few TRBJ2-7 TRBD1 TRBV6-9
TGTGCCAGCAGCCAAGGGGGACAGGGGAGAGGGTTCTTC CASSQGGQGRGFF few TRBJ2-1 TRBD1 TRBV3-1
TGTGCCAGCAGCGTATTGGGGGTCACTGAAGCTTTCTTT CASSVLGVTEAFF many TRBJ1-1 - TRBV9